The clone carrying this T cell receptor (beta chain) appeared many times. Its antigen is unidentified. The time point denotes: newly diagnosed GD, antithyroid drugs for less than 3 months. Following extraction of RNA from PBMCs, that RNA was used to make the TCR library. The guidelines of the American Thyroid Association were the basis for diagnosing Graves' disease. The record originates from a study of regulatory T cells in long-lasting Graves disease. In building TCR beta libraries, iRepertoire HTBI primers were used together with Arm-PCR of CDR3 regions. TCRdb passed the multiplex PCR reads through MiXCR, listing each CDR3 protein once. The sample lists approximately 360,000 distinct CDR3 sequences; approximately 12% were seen once. V was cut by 0 bases and J by 2 bases, with 12 bases left in between. Germline V gene data show CDR1 as LGHDT and CDR2 as YNNKEL (reference sequence). The CDR3 is made up of 16 amino acids.

Points from the study as a whole: Thyroid tissue went unexamined; only peripheral blood was analyzed.

These data are also associated with another study on T cells in Graves' hyperthyroidism and ophthalmopathy. As reported in that work: Each patient was aged 18 to 65 and had newly diagnosed hyperthyroidism of under 2 months' duration. HTBI primers were employed in a first-round RT-PCR of the TCR CDR3.

The sequenced sample was peripheral blood mononuclear cells (PBMCs), obtained at new diagnosis, from a patient treated with antithyroid drugs. J is TRBJ2-3 and V is TRBV3-1, with D perhaps TRBD2 (6 bases). This receptor was identified in a woman younger than 30 with Graves disease. The CDR3 sequence is CASSQDSGTLTDTQYF. CDR3 DNA sequence: TGTGCCAGCAGCCAAGACTCCGGGACTCTCACAGATACGCAGTATTTT.